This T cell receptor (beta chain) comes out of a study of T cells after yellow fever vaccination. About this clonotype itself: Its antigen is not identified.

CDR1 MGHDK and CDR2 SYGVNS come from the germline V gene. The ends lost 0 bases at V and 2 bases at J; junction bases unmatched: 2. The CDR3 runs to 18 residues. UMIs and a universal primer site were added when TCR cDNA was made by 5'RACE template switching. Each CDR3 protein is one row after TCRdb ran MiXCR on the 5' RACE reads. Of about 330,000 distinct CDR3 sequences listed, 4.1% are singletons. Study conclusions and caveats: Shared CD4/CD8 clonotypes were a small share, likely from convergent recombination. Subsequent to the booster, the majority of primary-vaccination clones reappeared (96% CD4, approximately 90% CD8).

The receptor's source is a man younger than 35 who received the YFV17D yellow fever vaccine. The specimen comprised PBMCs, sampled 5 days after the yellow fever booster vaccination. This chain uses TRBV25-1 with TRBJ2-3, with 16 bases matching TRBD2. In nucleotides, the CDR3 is TGTGCCAGCAGTGAATATGGGACTAGCGGGGGGGTCACAGATACGCAGTATTTT. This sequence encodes CASSEYGTSGGVTDTQYF.